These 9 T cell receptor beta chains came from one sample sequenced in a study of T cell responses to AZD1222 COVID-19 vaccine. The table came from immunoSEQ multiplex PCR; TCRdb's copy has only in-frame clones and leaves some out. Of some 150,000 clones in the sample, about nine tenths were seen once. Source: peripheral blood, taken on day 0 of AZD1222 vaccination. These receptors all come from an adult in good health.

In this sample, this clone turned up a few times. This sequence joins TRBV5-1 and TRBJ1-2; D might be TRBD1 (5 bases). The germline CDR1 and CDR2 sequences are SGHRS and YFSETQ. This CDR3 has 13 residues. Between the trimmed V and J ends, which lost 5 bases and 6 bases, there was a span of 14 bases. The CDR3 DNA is TGCGCCAGCAGGGATGGGACGGAAGATGGCTACACCTTC. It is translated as CASRDGTEDGYTF.

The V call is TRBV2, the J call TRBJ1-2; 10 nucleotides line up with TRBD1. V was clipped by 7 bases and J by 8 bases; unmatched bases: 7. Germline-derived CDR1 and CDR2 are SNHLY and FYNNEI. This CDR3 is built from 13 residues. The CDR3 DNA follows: TGTGCCAGCAAAGCGACAGGGGGCCGGGGCTACACCTTC. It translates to CASKATGGRGYTF.

The CDR3 DNA is TGTGCCAGCAGCGTAGGACGGACTTCCTACGAGCAGTACTTC. Translating it yields CASSVGRTSYEQYF. The V and J genes are TRBV9 and TRBJ2-7; maybe TRBD2 (5 bases). The CDR3 covers 14 residues. The V gene's germline CDR1 is SGDLS and CDR2 YYNGEE. Trimming removed 0 bases at V and 1 base at J, with 8 bases between.

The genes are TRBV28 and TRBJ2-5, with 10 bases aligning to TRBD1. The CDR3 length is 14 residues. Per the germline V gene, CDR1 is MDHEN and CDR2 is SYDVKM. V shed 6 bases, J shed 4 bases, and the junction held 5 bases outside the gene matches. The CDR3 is CASRAGTGVETQYF. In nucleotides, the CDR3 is TGTGCCAGCAGGGCCGGGACAGGGGTAGAGACCCAGTACTTC.

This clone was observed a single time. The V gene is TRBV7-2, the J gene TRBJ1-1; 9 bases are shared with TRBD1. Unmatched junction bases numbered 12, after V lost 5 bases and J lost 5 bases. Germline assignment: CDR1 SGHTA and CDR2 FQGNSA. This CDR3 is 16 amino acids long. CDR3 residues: CASSPGTGPGETEAFF. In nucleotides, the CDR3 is TGTGCCAGCAGCCCCGGGACAGGGCCAGGGGAAACTGAAGCTTTCTTT.

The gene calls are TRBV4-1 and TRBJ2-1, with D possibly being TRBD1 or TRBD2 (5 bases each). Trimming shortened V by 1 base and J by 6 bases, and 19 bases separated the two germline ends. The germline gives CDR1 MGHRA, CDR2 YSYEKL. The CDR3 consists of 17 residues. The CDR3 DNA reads TGCGCCAGCAGCCAAGTCCTGGGACGAAAGAAAAGCAATGAGCAGTTCTTC. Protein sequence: CASSQVLGRKKSNEQFF.

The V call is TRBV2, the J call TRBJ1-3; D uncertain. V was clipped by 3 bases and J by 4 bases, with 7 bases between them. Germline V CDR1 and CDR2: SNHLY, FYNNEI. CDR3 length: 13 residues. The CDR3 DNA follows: TGTGCCAGCAGTGAGGTCGCAGGAAACACCATATATTTT. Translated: CASSEVAGNTIYF.

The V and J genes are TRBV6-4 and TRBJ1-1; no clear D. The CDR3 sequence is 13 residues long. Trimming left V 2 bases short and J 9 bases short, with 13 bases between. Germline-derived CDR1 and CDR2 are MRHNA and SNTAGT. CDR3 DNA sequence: TGTGCCAGCAGTGACACTATGGGAGCCCAAGCTTTCTTT. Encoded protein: CASSDTMGAQAFF.

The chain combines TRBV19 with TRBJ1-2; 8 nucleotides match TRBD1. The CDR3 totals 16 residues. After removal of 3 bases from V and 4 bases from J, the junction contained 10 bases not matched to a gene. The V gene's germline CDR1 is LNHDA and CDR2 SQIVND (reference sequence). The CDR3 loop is CASSIDTDRGSYGYTF. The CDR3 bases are TGTGCCAGTAGTATTGATACCGACAGGGGCTCCTATGGCTACACCTTC.